This T cell receptor beta chain emerged from a study of cytomegalovirus exposure and HLA in healthy donors. Study findings and constraints: In a later analysis, TCR association rates varied by HLA locus: DRB1 most, HLA-C fewest. More clonal expansion characterized HLA-associated TCR beta chains than equally common others in a later analysis. Earlier analysis yielded a pattern in which most TCR beta V segments were productive about 90% or about 30% of the time.

It was with 60 Vbeta and 13 Jbeta primers that the PCR ran. Sequencing used immunoSEQ multiplex PCR; TCRdb keeps in-frame clones, though not all of them. The sample includes about 190,000 clones, over 80% of them seen just once. As concerns this clone: The antigen is undetermined.

Trimming took 3 bases from V and 8 from J, leaving 10 bases between them. The CDR3 has 13 residues. Germline CDR1 is MGHRA and CDR2 is YSYEKL. The rearrangement joins TRBV4-1 to TRBJ1-4; D call uncertain. The clonotype was recovered from a man in his thirties or forties in good health and CMV-seronegative. The sequencing sample was made of PBMCs. DNA of the CDR3: TGCGCCAGCAGCCAGACTATGGGAGAAAAACTGTTTTTT. It specifies CASSQTMGEKLFF.